Below, 21 T cell receptor beta chains from the same sample are listed, as sequenced in a study of control samples from healthy donors and cancer patients. TCRdb's table, derived via immunoSEQ multiplex PCR, lists solely in-frame clones and lacks some. The sample yields under 450,000 clones, 80% to 95% seen once. The sample was PBMCs. The origin of the receptors is a man aged 35 to 55 with head and neck cancer.

This sequence joins TRBV7-2 and TRBJ2-7; TRBD2 agrees at 8 bases. CDR1 and CDR2 from the germline V gene are SGHTA and FQGNSA. The trim removed 10 bases at V and 7 bases at J, leaving 12 bases unmatched. The CDR3 spans 13 residues. The CDR3 spells CATTRGGLGEQYF. The CDR3 DNA sequence: TGTGCCACCACCCGGGGGGGCCTGGGGGAGCAGTACTTC. The entire variable domain, with the rest obtained from reference TRBV7-2 and TRBJ2-7, is as follows: GAGVSQSPSNKVTEKGKDVELRCDPISGHTALYWYRQSLGQGLEFLIYFQGNSAPDKSGLPSDRFSAERTGGSVSTLTIQRTQQEDSAVYLCATTRGGLGEQYFGPGTRLTVT.

In the case of this clone: One junction end disagrees with the germline gene, perhaps due to a read error. The J gene is TRBJ1-3, the V gene TRBV7-7; D gene uncertain. CDR1 and CDR2 (germline): SSHAT, FNYEAQ (reference sequence). The CDR3 spans 20 residues. The CDR3 sequence: CASSLAFFVQGILSGNTIYF. The CDR3 DNA sequence: TGTGCTAGCAGCTTAGCCTTTTTTGTCCAAGGAATACTCTCTGGAAACACCATATATTTT.

CDR3: CAGGEDNYGYTF. In DNA, the CDR3 is TGTGCCGGGGGGGAGGATAACTATGGCTACACCTTC. The chain employs TRBV7-8 and TRBJ1-2; possibly TRBD1 for D (5 bases). The length of the CDR3 is 12 residues. V lost 11 bases to trimming and J lost 1 base, with 11 bases between them. CDR1 and CDR2 from the germline V gene are SGHVS and FQNEAQ.

The V and J genes are TRBV20-1 and TRBJ2-1, with 10 bases aligning to TRBD2. V was clipped by 3 bases and J by 0 bases; unmatched bases: 8. This CDR3 is built from 17 residues. CDR1 is DFQATT and CDR2 is SNEGSKA in the germline V gene (reference sequence). Written as DNA, the CDR3 is TGCAGTGCTAGTCAAGCGGGAGGGTACTACTCCTACAATGAGCAGTTCTTC. It translates to CSASQAGGYYSYNEQFF.

The chain employs TRBV5-7 and TRBJ2-7, with D tentatively TRBD1 or TRBD2 (5 bases each). TRBV5-7 falls under the ORF class, with uncertain function. CDR3 length: 15 amino acids. Trimming shortened V by 4 bases and J by 2 bases, and 16 bases separated the two germline ends. In nucleotides, the CDR3 is TGTGCCAGCAGCACCTCCGGGGCGATGGCCTACGAGCAGTACTTC. Protein: CASSTSGAMAYEQYF.

V gene TRBV30 combines with J gene TRBJ1-3, with TRBD1 matching over 7 bases. V shed 4 bases, J shed 2 bases, and the junction held 2 bases outside the gene matches. CDR3 length equals 13 residues. The germline CDR1 and CDR2 sequences are GTSNPN and SVGIG (reference sequence). CDR3 amino acids: CAWTRGTGNTIYF. CDR3 sequence (DNA): TGTGCCTGGACCAGGGGGACTGGAAACACCATATATTTT.

The chain has TRBV19 and TRBJ1-3, with TRBD1 identical over 8 bases. This CDR3 has 16 residues. Germline loops: CDR1 LNHDA, CDR2 SQIVND (reference sequence). V shed 3 bases, J shed 4 bases, and the junction held 8 bases outside the gene matches. The CDR3, as DNA: TGTGCCAGTAGTATCCCCGGACAGGGATCAGGAAACACCATATATTTT. As protein: CASSIPGQGSGNTIYF.

In this sample, this clone turned up a few times. This chain connects TRBV4-1 to TRBJ2-1; 10 bases are shared with TRBD2. Trimming cost V 0 bases and J 12 bases; bases outside gene matches: 17. Germline V lookup: CDR1 MGHRA, CDR2 YSYEKL. The CDR3 has 18 amino acids. DNA of the CDR3: TGCGCCAGCAGCCAAGATCGGGGTAGCGGGAGGCCCGGAGGCCGGCAGTTCTTC. It is translated as CASSQDRGSGRPGGRQFF.

The rearrangement uses TRBV6-5 and TRBJ2-7, with 9 nucleotides matching TRBD1. J was trimmed by 5 bases and V by 8 bases; bases with no gene match: 7. Per germline, CDR1 MNHEY and CDR2 SVGAGI. There are 13 residues in the CDR3. The CDR3 nucleotides are TGTGCCAGCGGGGGACAGGGTCTGGACGAGCAGTACTTC. It specifies CASGGQGLDEQYF.

The chain carries TRBV9 and TRBJ1-2, with D possibly matching TRBD1 (5 bases). The ends were cut back, 6 bases at V and 6 bases at J, with 24 bases in the middle. CDR1 SGDLS and CDR2 YYNGEE come from the germline V gene. The CDR3 covers 16 residues. The CDR3 protein is CASNVNKAGKGDGYTF. The CDR3 coding sequence is TGTGCCAGCAACGTTAACAAGGCAGGGAAAGGAGATGGCTACACCTTC.

V usage is TRBV27 and J usage is TRBJ2-1; D may be TRBD1 or TRBD2 (6 bases each). The CDR3 has 15 amino acids. CDR1 is MNHEY and CDR2 is SMNVEV in the germline V gene (reference sequence). V shed 3 bases and J shed 4 bases, with 13 bases lying between them. CDR3 in DNA: TGTGCCAGCAGTTTGGTACTAGGGGGGTACAATGAGCAGTTCTTC. Translated: CASSLVLGGYNEQFF.

The V call is TRBV21-1, the J call TRBJ2-5; the table's D call, TRBD2, has no DNA check behind it. TRBV21-1 is flagged as a pseudogene. There are 13 residues in the CDR3. CDR3 DNA: TGTGCCAGCAGCAAAACGGGGGGTAAGACCCAGTACTTC. It yields the protein CASSKTGGKTQYF.

V and J are TRBV19 and TRBJ1-4; 7 nucleotides align to TRBD1. The junction had 13 bases not matched to a gene; V was cut back by 7 bases and J by 5 bases. The germline V gene encodes CDR1 LNHDA and CDR2 SQIVND (reference sequence). The CDR3 contains 16 residues. CDR3 protein: CASTPTMTGWNEKLFF. The CDR3 DNA is TGTGCCAGTACCCCAACTATGACAGGGTGGAATGAAAAACTGTTTTTT.

This chain connects TRBV4-1 to TRBJ2-1; a possible D gene is TRBD1 (6 bases). CDR1 and CDR2 (germline): MGHRA, YSYEKL. The CDR3 sequence is 17 residues long. The V gene lost 3 bases and the J gene lost 4 bases, with 19 bases spanning the gap. The chain's CDR3 is CASSQAWTAWGYNEQFF. CDR3 bases: TGCGCCAGCAGCCAGGCTTGGACAGCTTGGGGTTACAATGAGCAGTTCTTC.

The chain carries TRBV7-9 and TRBJ2-5, with a tentative D call TRBD2 (6 bases). V was trimmed by 5 bases and J by 4 bases, leaving 17 bases between them. The CDR3 is 15 amino acids. Germline values: CDR1 SEHNR, CDR2 FQNEAQ (reference sequence). CDR3 bases: TGTGCCAGCAGCCCTCCTATGGAGGGTTTAGAGACCCAGTACTTC. This codes for CASSPPMEGLETQYF.

V gene TRBV18 combines with J gene TRBJ1-5; D not certain. Trimming pared 2 bases from V and 7 bases from J, leaving 15 bases between. The CDR3 sequence is 15 residues long. Looked up from germline, CDR1 is KGHSH and CDR2 is LQKENI. This chain's CDR3 is CASSPDARRRQPQHF. The CDR3 nucleotides are TGTGCCAGCTCACCAGACGCGAGGCGTCGGCAGCCCCAGCATTTT.

The V call is TRBV18, the J call TRBJ1-2; 7 nucleotides match TRBD1. CDR1 and CDR2 (germline): KGHSH, LQKENI. The J segment lost 4 bases and the V segment lost 6 bases, leaving 5 bases of the junction unmatched. This CDR3 contains 13 residues. DNA for the CDR3: TGTGCCAGCTCCCCGGGACAGCGCTATGGCTACACCTTC. Protein product: CASSPGQRYGYTF.

The genes are TRBV7-2 and TRBJ1-1; no firm D call. The germline V and J ends were trimmed by 6 bases and 10 bases, with 21 bases remaining between them. The CDR3 spans 14 residues. Germline-derived CDR1 and CDR2 are SGHTA and FQGNSA. CDR3 sequence (DNA): TGTGCCAGCAGTGGCAGGAATTCGCCTTGGGGAGCTTTCTTT. Translating it yields CASSGRNSPWGAFF.

A few counts support this clone. The gene calls are TRBV6-2 or TRBV6-3 and TRBJ2-1, with D perhaps given as TRBD1 or TRBD2 (6 bases each). This CDR3 contains 15 residues. Per germline, CDR1 MNHEY and CDR2 SVGEGT. V lost 0 bases, J lost 5 bases, and 11 bases lay in between. In DNA form, the CDR3 reads TGTGCCAGCAGTTACTCGACGGGGGCCAACAATGAGCAGTTCTTC. Translation: CASSYSTGANNEQFF.

The genes are TRBV7-2 and TRBJ2-1; 10 bases match TRBD2. Germline V CDR1 and CDR2: SGHTA, FQGNSA. The CDR3 is 14 residues long. The V gene end was trimmed by 5 bases and the J gene end by 5 bases; junction bases not matched to a gene: 3. The CDR3: CASSRTSGHNEQFF. CDR3 sequence (DNA): TGTGCCAGCAGCCGGACTAGCGGCCACAATGAGCAGTTCTTC. Together with reference TRBV7-2 and TRBJ2-1, the CDR3 gives the full variable domain: GAGVSQSPSNKVTEKGKDVELRCDPISGHTALYWYRQSLGQGLEFLIYFQGNSAPDKSGLPSDRFSAERTGGSVSTLTIQRTQQEDSAVYLCASSRTSGHNEQFFGPGTRLTVL.

This clone showed up just a few times. The rearrangement links TRBV19 to TRBJ2-7; the match to TRBD1 covers 9 bases. This CDR3 contains 14 residues. Germline V gives CDR1 LNHDA, CDR2 SQIVND (reference sequence). Trimming at V came to 5 bases and at J to 5 bases, leaving 7 bases not matched to a gene. The DNA for the CDR3 is TGTGCCAGTAGTCCGGGACAGGGATTCAACGAGCAGTACTTC. Translated: CASSPGQGFNEQYF. Drawing the rest from reference TRBV19 and TRBJ2-7, the complete variable domain is DGGITQSPKYLFRKEGQNVTLSCEQNLNHDAMYWYRQDPGQGLRLIYYSQIVNDFQKGDIAEGYSVSREKKESFPLTVTSAQKNPTAFYLCASSPGQGFNEQYFGPGTRLTVT.